The TCR beta chain described here comes from a study of a mutant IDH1 vaccine in newly diagnosed glioma (dated by TCRdb to about 2021). Describing the broader study: Vaccination began 4-6 weeks after radiotherapy alone, or alongside temozolomide cycles in the chemotherapy-containing groups. The roughly 34 treated patients were approximately 62% male and roughly 40% female, with a mean age of approximately 40 years. Before enrollment, patients had received standard therapy of radiotherapy alone, temozolomide alone, or radiochemotherapy with temozolomide; most received the combination. Visit V12 was the week-35 safety follow-up and visit V13 was the week-47 end of study. For exploratory analyses, around 23 treated patients had longitudinal TCRB deep sequencing done wherever samples were available. Peripheral blood samples were drawn at six visits, namely V03 (baseline), V05, V07, V10, V12 and V13.

Study-wide findings and limitations: Pseudoprogression seemed to be unrelated to changes in the top peripheral T cell clonotypes found by TCRB sequencing. Immune responses induced by the vaccine were seen in around 94% of patients across multiple MHC alleles. Availability determined which PBMC samples were chosen for TCRB deep sequencing. The authors noted that analyses of patient blood samples could not be reproduced because of sample limitations.

Germline trimming: 6 bases from V, 3 bases from J; junction bases outside gene matches: 6. CDR3 length: 14 amino acids, cysteine to phenylalanine. Only the CDR3 portion is preserved as DNA: 42 bases, with reading frame beginning at the first base. CDR1 and CDR2 were assigned from the germline V gene (reference sequence) as MNHNY and SVGAGI. Sample time point, as interpreted from the label and publication: week 35, safety follow-up. Each vaccine dose was 300 ug of a 20-mer mutant IDH1 peptide in Montanide, given subcutaneously with topical imiquimod. Patients were given eight vaccinations, in weeks 1, 3, 5, 7, 11, 15, 19 and 23, which matched visits V03 through V10. The donors had newly diagnosed IDH1-mutant astrocytomas of WHO grade 3 or 4 that showed loss of nuclear ATRX. The samples were drawn from NOA16, a multicentre, single-arm, open-label phase I trial in Germany that tested a mutant IDH1 peptide vaccine in humans for the first time. The DNeasy Blood and Tissue Kit was used to extract genomic DNA from EDTA blood for TCRB sequencing.

Library construction relied on the immunoSEQ multiplex PCR assay. Rearranged TCR beta chain sequences were amplified with the hsTCRB Kit following the manufacturer's protocol. Sequencing of TCRB libraries was carried out on an Illumina MiSeq. The source study handled its data this way. The kit vendor's proprietary platform handled demultiplexing, trimming and gene mapping. The source is immuneACCESS, and TCRdb retained only in-frame sequences with V and J called. Part of the clones is not carried over; for the studies checked, unresolved V genes explain less than half of this, and the remainder is unexplained. The V and J calls and the clone size are those of that table, but D and trimming were determined from the DNA. The table for this sample lists 35,000 to 45,000 clones; 65% to 90% of them were counted only once. Roughly 5.6% of the sample lies in the top ten. For this clone: Its antigen target is currently unknown. No base-level quality is on record; no much larger clone is a single base apart.

This sequence originates from a woman aged 45-65 years with glioma. This specimen was PBMCs, taken from a glioma patient whose treatment included an IDH1 peptide vaccine. The rearranged segments are TRBV6-6 and TRBJ2-7, with 9 bases in between that match TRBD1. The DNA sequence is given as TGTGCCAGCAGGCTTCGGACAGGGGACTACGAGCAGTACTTC. It is translated as CASRLRTGDYEQYF.